This T cell receptor beta chain was identified in a study of early stage breast cancer tumors (TCRdb year 2017). General notes on the study: Of the 15 to 20 invasive breast tumors, twelve were found to be estrogen receptor-positive, progesterone receptor-positive and HER2-negative. The samples as a whole yielded some 2,700,000 detected templates, corresponding to roughly 1 million unique clonotypes. Of the roughly 12 ER+/PR+/HER2- tumors, eight were classified as invasive ductal carcinomas and four as invasive lobular carcinomas. On average, each sample got around 10-fold read coverage. General study outcomes and caveats: Enriched TCRB sequences shared across patients were found to be mostly commonly generated sequences that were unlikely to play an important role in the tumor microenvironment. Tumors showed about 2.3-fold higher T cell density and higher clonality than adjacent normal breast tissue. Chain pairing and functional markers such as CD4, CD8 and FOXP3 were missed by bulk genomic DNA sequencing of unsorted cells. The small cohort size prevented analysis by tumor subtype. Repertoires from blood and normal breast were more alike than repertoires from blood and tumor, and in about 85% of the 16 patients, comparing each tissue with blood separated tumor from normal.

Dicing about 18-50 mg of tumor tissue typically produced more than 2.5 ug of DNA. The study profiled bulk TCR beta-chain repertoires in matched peripheral blood, tumor and adjacent normal breast tissue taken from about 16 patients with early-stage breast cancer. Following resection, visually identified tumor tissue was excised and transferred into prechilled RNAlater. Using a TissueLyser II, about 19-50 mg of tumor tissue was diced and homogenized in RLTplus buffer with beta-mercaptoethanol and antifoaming agent. Genomic DNA was extracted with the Qiagen AllPrep DNA/RNA Mini kit. About this clone itself: Its antigen target is currently unknown. Base qualities are not provided; no much larger clone lies one nucleotide away.

Each sample was amplified as two independent genomic DNA replicates: 0.5 to 0.65 ug for blood and roughly 1.5 ug for tumor or normal breast. TCRB sequencing of genomic DNA was carried out with the ImmunoSeq Intro kit according to the manufacturer's instructions. For absolute quantification, the roughly 28-cycle multiplex PCR included proprietary primers along with spike-in control sequences. Single-end 150-bp reads were used to sequence an 87-bp fragment covering the CDR3 and the flanking V and J genes. Each lane of an Illumina MiSeq using version 3.0 chemistry carried seven multiplexed samples, with two replicates per sample. Per the source publication's procedure: Raw data were processed by the vendor's proprietary pipeline, with both replicates merged into one result per sample. To define clonotypes, the study grouped productive rearrangements that shared the V-gene family, CDR3 amino acid sequence and J-gene segment. To compute clonality, the normalized Shannon entropy (Pielou evenness) of TCRB abundances was subtracted from 1. T cell density was estimated as total templates divided by the number of input cells, with the number of input cells inferred from the DNA input amount. Total repertoire diversity and clonality were estimated with Recon using default parameters. Clonotypes with over 0.1% abundance in tumor and at least 32-fold higher abundance in tumor than in normal breast were defined as tumor-enriched. Imported from immuneACCESS, the table was reduced by TCRdb to in-frame sequences with V and J called. These copies leave out some clones; in studies compared against another copy, an unresolved V gene accounts for under half, and the cause of the remainder is not known. That table furnishes V, J and clone size, whereas the DNA furnished D and trimming. This sample has 5,500 or so clones in its table, and about three quarters of those were observed once. More than 15% of the sample goes to the ten largest clones.

This clonotype was obtained from a person in their sixties with breast cancer. The sample was breast tumor tissue.

CDR3 region: CASFPQPGTTNTGELFF. The nucleotide sequence reads as follows: TGTGCCTCCTTTCCCCAGCCCGGGACGACCAACACCGGGGAGCTGTTTTTT. The rearrangement combines TRBV19 with TRBJ2-2; the D gene is tentatively TRBD1 or TRBD2, each matching 5 bases. CDR1 and CDR2, looked up from the germline V gene (reference sequence), are LNHDA and SQIVND. Inclusive of the bounding cysteine and phenylalanine, the CDR3 is 17 residues long. Only the CDR3 DNA is retained, 51 bases long and in frame from the first base. V drops 11 bases and J drops 2 bases, leaving 24 bases in between.